This entry concerns a single TCR beta chain. The data were produced by immunoSEQ multiplex PCR, yet TCRdb's version contains in-frame clones alone and is incomplete. The top ten hold over 25% of the sample, which has 95,000 to 150,000 clones, over 75% seen once. The sample originates from a study of blood T cell repertoires in COVID-19. The CDR3 loop spans 17 amino acids. After removal of 4 bases from V and 6 bases from J, the junction contained 8 bases not matched to a gene. Germline values: CDR1 MNHEY, CDR2 SVGEGT. Sequencing used peripheral blood. This sequence originates from a woman aged 80 or over with acute or convalescent COVID-19. This chain uses TRBV6-2 or TRBV6-3 with TRBJ2-5, with TRBD2 identical over 16 bases. CDR3 amino acids: CASSSSGTSGGAKTQYF. The CDR3 DNA is TGTGCCAGCAGTTCCTCCGGGACTAGCGGGGGGGCCAAGACCCAGTACTTC.